The 8 T cell receptor beta chains presented below share a single source sample, sequenced in a study of Ad26.COV2.S vaccination and SARS-CoV-2 variants (dated by TCRdb to the early 2020s). Libraries were constructed by the immunoSEQ multiplex PCR assay. In TCRdb, the immuneACCESS table is reduced to in-frame sequences with V and J assigned. These tables do not hold every clone; where another copy was compared, an unresolved V gene accounts for under half, and the others remain unexplained. The sample table holds approximately 400,000 clones, of which 90% to 95% were seen once. The leading ten clones occupy around 4.2% of the sample. This sample's time point label indicates: individuals recovered from natural SARS-CoV-2 infection. The specimen was peripheral blood, collected after recovery from COVID-19. Receptor source: a human donor who had recovered from COVID-19.

This chain links TRBV6-2 or TRBV6-3 with TRBJ2-1; 13 bases line up with TRBD2. V shed 5 bases, J shed 8 bases, and the junction held 6 bases outside the gene matches. Germline loops: CDR1 MNHEY, CDR2 SVGEGT. The CDR3 spans 15 residues. This CDR3 reads CASSQTSGGWDEQFF. The DNA for the CDR3 is TGTGCCAGCAGTCAGACTAGCGGGGGGTGGGATGAGCAGTTCTTC.

The chain has TRBV6-5 and TRBJ1-1; D is uncertain. The CDR3 consists of 11 residues. In germline, CDR1 is MNHEY, CDR2 SVGAGI. V lost 6 bases to trimming and J lost 2 bases, with 4 bases between them. CDR3 in DNA: TGTGCCAGCAGAGGCAACACTGAAGCTTTCTTT. Translated: CASRGNTEAFF.

This sequence joins TRBV9 and TRBJ2-4; the D is unclear. Trimming left V 4 bases short and J 0 bases short, with 8 bases between. CDR3 length: 14 amino acids. Germline V gives CDR1 SGDLS, CDR2 YYNGEE. The CDR3 region has the DNA TGTGCCAGCAGCAATGGGATAGCCAAAAACATTCAGTACTTC. It encodes CASSNGIAKNIQYF. Drawing the rest from reference TRBV9 and TRBJ2-4, the complete variable domain is DSGVTQTPKHLITATGQRVTLRCSPRSGDLSVYWYQQSLDQGLQFLIQYYNGEERAKGNILERFSAQQFPDLHSELNLSSLELGDSALYFCASSNGIAKNIQYFGAGTRLSVL.

This clone was found once. This rearrangement joins TRBV19 to TRBJ2-6; 9 bases match TRBD1. CDR1 is LNHDA, CDR2 SQIVND, per germline (reference sequence). The CDR3 is 17 residues long. Unmatched junction bases numbered 8, after V lost 6 bases and J lost 2 bases. The CDR3 here is CASSLIQGATGANVLTF. DNA of the CDR3: TGTGCCAGTAGCCTCATACAGGGGGCAACTGGGGCCAACGTCCTGACTTTC.

This sequence joins TRBV11-3 and TRBJ1-5; D is possibly TRBD1 (6 bases). Per the germline V gene, CDR1 is SGHNT and CDR2 is YENEEA. The CDR3 is 18 residues long. The germline V and J ends were trimmed by 5 bases and 0 bases, with 20 bases remaining between them. In nucleotides, the CDR3 is TGTGCCAGCAGCCCAGTGTGTGGGACACTTTATAGCAATCAGCCCCAGCATTTT. Translation: CASSPVCGTLYSNQPQHF.

This clone was detected only a few times. The chain carries TRBV12-3 or TRBV12-4 and TRBJ2-5, with TRBD1 as a possible D gene (5 bases). Trimming stripped 6 bases from V and 1 base from J, with 9 bases between. CDR3 size: 13 residues. CDR3 region: CASRMDTQETQYF. CDR3 nucleotides: TGTGCCAGCAGGATGGACACCCAAGAGACCCAGTACTTC.

The chain recombines TRBV15 with TRBJ2-2, with TRBD1 matching over 7 bases. J was trimmed by 1 base and V by 5 bases; bases with no gene match: 7. The germline V gene has CDR1 LNHNV and CDR2 YYDKDF (reference sequence). This CDR3 is built from 16 residues. Here the CDR3 DNA reads TGTGCCACCAGCGACCGACAGGGTAGGAACACCGGGGAGCTGTTTTTT. Protein product: CATSDRQGRNTGELFF.

The sample holds one count of this clone. The chain has TRBV6-6 and TRBJ1-2, with TRBD1 matching over 11 bases. This CDR3 contains 15 residues. Germline CDR1 MNHNY, CDR2 SVGAGI (reference sequence). With V trimmed by 4 bases and J by 6 bases, 7 bases remained unmatched. The CDR3 loop is CASSSGTGGMNGYTF. In nucleotides, the CDR3 is TGTGCCAGCAGTTCCGGGACAGGGGGGATGAATGGCTACACCTTC.